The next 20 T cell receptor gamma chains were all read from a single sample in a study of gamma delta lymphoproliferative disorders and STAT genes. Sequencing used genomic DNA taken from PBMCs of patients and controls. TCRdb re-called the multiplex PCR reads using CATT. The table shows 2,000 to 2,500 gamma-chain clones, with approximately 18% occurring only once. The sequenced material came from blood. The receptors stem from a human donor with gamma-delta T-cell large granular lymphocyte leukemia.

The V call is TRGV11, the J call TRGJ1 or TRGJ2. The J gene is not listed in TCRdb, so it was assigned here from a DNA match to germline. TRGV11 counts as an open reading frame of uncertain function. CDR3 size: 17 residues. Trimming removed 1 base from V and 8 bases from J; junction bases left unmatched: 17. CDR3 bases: TGTGCCTGCTGGATTAGGCAATCTAGCCCCAGGAGCAATAAGAAACTCTTT. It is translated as CACWIRQSSPRSNKKLF.

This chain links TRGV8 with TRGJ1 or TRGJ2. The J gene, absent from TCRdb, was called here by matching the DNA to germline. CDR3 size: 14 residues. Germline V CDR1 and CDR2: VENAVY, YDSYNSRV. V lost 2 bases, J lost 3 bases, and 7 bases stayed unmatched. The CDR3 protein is CATWDKNIYYKKLF. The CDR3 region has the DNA TGTGCCACCTGGGATAAAAACATTTATTATAAGAAACTCTTT.

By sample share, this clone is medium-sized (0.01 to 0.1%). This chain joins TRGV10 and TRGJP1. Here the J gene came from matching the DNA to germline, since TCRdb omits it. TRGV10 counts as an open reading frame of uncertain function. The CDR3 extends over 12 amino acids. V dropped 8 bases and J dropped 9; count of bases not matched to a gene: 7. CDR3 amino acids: CAAWDGSWFKIF. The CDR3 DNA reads TGTGCTGCGTGGGATGGGAGTTGGTTCAAGATATTT.

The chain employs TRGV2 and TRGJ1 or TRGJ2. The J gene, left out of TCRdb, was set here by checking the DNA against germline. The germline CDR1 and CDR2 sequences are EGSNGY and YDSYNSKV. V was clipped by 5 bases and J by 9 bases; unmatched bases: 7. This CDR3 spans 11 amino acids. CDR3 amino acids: CATWGGGKKLF. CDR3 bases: TGTGCCACCTGGGGAGGGGGTAAGAAACTCTTT.

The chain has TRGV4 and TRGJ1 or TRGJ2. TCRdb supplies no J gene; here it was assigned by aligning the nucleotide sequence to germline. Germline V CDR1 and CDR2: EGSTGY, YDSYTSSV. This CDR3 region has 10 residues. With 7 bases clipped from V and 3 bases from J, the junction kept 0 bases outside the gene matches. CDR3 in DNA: TGTGCCACCTGTTATTATAAGAAACTCTTT. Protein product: CATCYYKKLF.

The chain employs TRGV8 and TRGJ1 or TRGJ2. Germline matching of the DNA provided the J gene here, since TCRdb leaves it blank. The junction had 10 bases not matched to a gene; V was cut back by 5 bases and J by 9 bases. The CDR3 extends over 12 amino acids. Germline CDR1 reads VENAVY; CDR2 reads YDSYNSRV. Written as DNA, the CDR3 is TGTGCCACCTGGGGATTGGGCCCTAAGAAACTCTTT. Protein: CATWGLGPKKLF.

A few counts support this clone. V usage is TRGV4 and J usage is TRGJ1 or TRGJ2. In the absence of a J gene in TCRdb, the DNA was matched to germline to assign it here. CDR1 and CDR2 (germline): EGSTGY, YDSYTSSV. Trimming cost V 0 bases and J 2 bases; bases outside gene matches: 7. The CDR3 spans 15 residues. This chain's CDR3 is CATWDGSRDYYKKLF. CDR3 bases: TGTGCCACCTGGGATGGGTCGAGGGATTATTATAAGAAACTCTTT.

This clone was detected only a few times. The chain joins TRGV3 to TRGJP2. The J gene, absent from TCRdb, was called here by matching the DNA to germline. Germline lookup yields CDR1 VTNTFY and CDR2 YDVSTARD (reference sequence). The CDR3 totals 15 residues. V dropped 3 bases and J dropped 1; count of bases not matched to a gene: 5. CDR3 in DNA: TGTGCCACCTGGGACGAGACTAGTAGTGATTGGATCAAGACGTTT. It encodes CATWDETSSDWIKTF.

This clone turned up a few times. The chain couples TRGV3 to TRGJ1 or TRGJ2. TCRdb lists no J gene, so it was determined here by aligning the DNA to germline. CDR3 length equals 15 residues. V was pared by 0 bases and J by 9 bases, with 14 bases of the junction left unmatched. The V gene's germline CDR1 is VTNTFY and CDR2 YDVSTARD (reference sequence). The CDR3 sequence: CATWDRPPGGSKKLF. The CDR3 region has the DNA TGTGCCACCTGGGACAGGCCCCCCGGGGGAAGTAAGAAACTCTTT.

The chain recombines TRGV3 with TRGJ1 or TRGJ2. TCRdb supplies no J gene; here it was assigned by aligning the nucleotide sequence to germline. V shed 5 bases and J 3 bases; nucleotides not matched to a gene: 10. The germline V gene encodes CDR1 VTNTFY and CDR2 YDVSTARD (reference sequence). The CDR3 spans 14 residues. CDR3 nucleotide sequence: TGTGCCACCTGGGCCCAAGCCCCTTATTATAAGAAACTCTTT. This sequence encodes CATWAQAPYYKKLF.

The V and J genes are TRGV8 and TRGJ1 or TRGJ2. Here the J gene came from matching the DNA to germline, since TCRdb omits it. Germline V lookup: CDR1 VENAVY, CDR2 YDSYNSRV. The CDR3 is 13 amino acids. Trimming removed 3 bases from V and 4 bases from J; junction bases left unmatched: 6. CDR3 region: CATWDREYYKKLF. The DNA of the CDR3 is TGTGCCACCTGGGATCGTGAATATTATAAGAAACTCTTT.

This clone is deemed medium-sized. The CDR3 DNA sequence: TGTGCTGCGTGGGATGGGAAGAAACTCTTT. It is translated as CAAWDGKKLF. The rearrangement joins TRGV10 to TRGJ1 or TRGJ2. Germline matching of the DNA provided the J gene here, since TCRdb leaves it blank. Being an ORF, TRGV10 has a function that is uncertain. The V and J ends lost 8 bases and 10 bases, in that order; junction bases with no gene match: 6. The CDR3 has 10 residues.

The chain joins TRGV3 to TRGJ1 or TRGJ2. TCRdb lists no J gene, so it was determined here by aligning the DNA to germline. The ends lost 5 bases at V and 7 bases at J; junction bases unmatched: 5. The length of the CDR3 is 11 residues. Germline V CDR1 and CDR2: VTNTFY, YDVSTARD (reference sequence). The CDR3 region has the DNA TGTGCCACCTGGGGCAGATATAAGAAACTCTTT. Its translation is CATWGRYKKLF.

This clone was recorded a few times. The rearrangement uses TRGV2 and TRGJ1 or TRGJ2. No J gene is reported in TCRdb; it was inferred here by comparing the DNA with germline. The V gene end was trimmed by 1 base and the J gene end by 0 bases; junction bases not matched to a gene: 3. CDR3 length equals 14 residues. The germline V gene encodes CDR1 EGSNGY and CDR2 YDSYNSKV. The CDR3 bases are TGTGCCACCTGGGACGGTAAGAATTATTATAAGAAACTCTTT. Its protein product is CATWDGKNYYKKLF.

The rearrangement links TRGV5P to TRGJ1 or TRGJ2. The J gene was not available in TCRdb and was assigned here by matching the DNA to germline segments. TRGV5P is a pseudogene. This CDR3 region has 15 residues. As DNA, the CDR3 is TGTGCCACCTGGGGCAGTCCTCGGGGTTATTATAAGAAACTCTTT. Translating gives CATWGSPRGYYKKLF.

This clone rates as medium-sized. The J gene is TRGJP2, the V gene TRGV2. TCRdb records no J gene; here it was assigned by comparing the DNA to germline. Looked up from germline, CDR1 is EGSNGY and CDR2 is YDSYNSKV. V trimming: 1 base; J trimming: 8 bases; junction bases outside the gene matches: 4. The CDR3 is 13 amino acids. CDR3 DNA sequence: TGTGCCACCTGGGACGGTCCGGATTGGATCAAGACGTTT. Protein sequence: CATWDGPDWIKTF.

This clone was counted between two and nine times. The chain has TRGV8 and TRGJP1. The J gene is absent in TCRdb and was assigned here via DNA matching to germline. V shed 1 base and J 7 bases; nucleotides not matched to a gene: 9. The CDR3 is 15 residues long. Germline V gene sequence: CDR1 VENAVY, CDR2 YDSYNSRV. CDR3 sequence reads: CATWDSPISGWFKIF. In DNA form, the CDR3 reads TGTGCCACCTGGGATAGCCCAATTAGTGGTTGGTTCAAGATATTT.

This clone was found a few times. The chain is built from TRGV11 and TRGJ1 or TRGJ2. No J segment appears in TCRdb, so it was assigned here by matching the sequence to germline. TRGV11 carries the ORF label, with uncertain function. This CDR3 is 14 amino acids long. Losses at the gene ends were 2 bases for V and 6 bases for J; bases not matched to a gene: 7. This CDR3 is CACWIRPLTYKKLF. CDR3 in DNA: TGTGCCTGCTGGATTAGGCCCCTAACTTATAAGAAACTCTTT.

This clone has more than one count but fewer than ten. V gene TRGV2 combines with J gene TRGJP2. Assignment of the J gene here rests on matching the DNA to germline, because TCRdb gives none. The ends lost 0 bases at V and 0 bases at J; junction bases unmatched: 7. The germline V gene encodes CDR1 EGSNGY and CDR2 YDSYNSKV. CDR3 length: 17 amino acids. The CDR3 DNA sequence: TGTGCCACCTGGGACGGGCCCCTTTATAGTAGTGATTGGATCAAGACGTTT. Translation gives CATWDGPLYSSDWIKTF.

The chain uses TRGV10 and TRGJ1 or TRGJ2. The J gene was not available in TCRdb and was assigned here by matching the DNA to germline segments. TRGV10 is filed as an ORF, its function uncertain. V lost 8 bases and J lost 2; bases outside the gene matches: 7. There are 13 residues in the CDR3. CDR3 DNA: TGTGCTGCGTGGGATCCCGATTATTATAAGAAACTCTTT. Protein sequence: CAAWDPDYYKKLF.